This passage covers 19 T cell receptor beta chains from one sample sequenced in a study of blood T cell repertoires in COVID-19 (dated by TCRdb to 2018 to 2021). The library came from the immunoSEQ multiplex PCR assay. The source is immuneACCESS, and TCRdb retained only in-frame sequences with V and J called. Part of the clones is not carried over; for the studies checked, unresolved V genes explain less than half of this, and the remainder is unexplained. The sample profile shows more than 90,000 clones; approximately 78% of them were found once. The leading ten clones occupy 7.9% of the sample. The specimen sequenced was peripheral blood. These receptors came from a man in his 70s with acute or convalescent COVID-19.

The gene calls are TRBV5-4 and TRBJ1-3, with D possibly matching TRBD1 (5 bases). Trimming stripped 10 bases from V and 4 bases from J, with 15 bases between. This CDR3 spans 13 amino acids. Looked up from germline, CDR1 is SGHNT and CDR2 is YYREEE (reference sequence). The CDR3 nucleotides read TGTGCCTACTTCCCGGGGGGGGGAAACACCATATATTTT. Translating it yields CAYFPGGGNTIYF.

The chain combines TRBV10-2 with TRBJ2-3; 7 bases match TRBD2. V gave up 10 bases and J gave up 3 bases; unmatched junction bases: 7. The germline V gene has CDR1 WSHSY and CDR2 SAAADI. The CDR3 covers 13 residues. CDR3: CATTGGGTDTQYF. Written as DNA, the CDR3 is TGCGCCACCACGGGCGGGGGTACAGATACGCAGTATTTT.

V gene TRBV4-2 combines with J gene TRBJ2-7, with D possibly matching TRBD1 (6 bases). The length of the CDR3 is 14 residues. The V and J ends lost 1 base and 7 bases respectively, with 14 bases between them. Germline V gene sequence: CDR1 LGHNA, CDR2 YNFKEQ. The CDR3: CASSQGYREGEQYF. The CDR3 DNA follows: TGTGCCAGCAGCCAAGGTTACAGGGAAGGAGAGCAGTACTTC.

The rearrangement links TRBV11-3 to TRBJ2-1; TRBD2 agrees at 11 bases. V was clipped by 1 base and J by 6 bases; unmatched bases: 2. The CDR3 sequence is 15 residues long. Germline values: CDR1 SGHNT, CDR2 YENEEA. CDR3 region: CASSLGLAGINEQFF. In DNA form, the CDR3 reads TGTGCCAGCAGCTTAGGACTAGCGGGAATCAATGAGCAGTTCTTC.

This clone showed up just once. The V call is TRBV28, the J call TRBJ1-3; perhaps TRBD1 as D (5 bases). V was pared by 2 bases and J by 0 bases, with 8 bases between. The germline gives CDR1 MDHEN, CDR2 SYDVKM. The CDR3 extends over 15 amino acids. The CDR3 DNA sequence: TGTGCCAGCAGTTTAGACAGATTCTCTGGAAACACCATATATTTT. Protein sequence: CASSLDRFSGNTIYF.

This clone appeared a single time. This rearrangement joins TRBV5-1 to TRBJ2-1; 12 nucleotides align to TRBD2. V lost 6 bases, J lost 10 bases, and 11 bases stayed unmatched. Germline V gene lookup returns CDR1 SGHRS and CDR2 YFSETQ. The CDR3 is made up of 15 amino acids. The DNA for the CDR3 is TGCGCCAGCATTATGGGGACTAGCGGGTCCGACGAGCAGTTCTTC. Protein: CASIMGTSGSDEQFF.

The rearrangement links TRBV18 to TRBJ2-2, with 9 bases fitting TRBD2. Trimming at V came to 3 bases and at J to 4 bases, leaving 3 bases not matched to a gene. Per the germline V gene, CDR1 is KGHSH and CDR2 is LQKENI. The CDR3 covers 15 residues. The CDR3, as DNA: TGTGCCAGCTCACCTCTAGCGGGGACCACCGGGGAGCTGTTTTTT. Translating it yields CASSPLAGTTGELFF. The whole variable domain, remainder taken from reference TRBV18 and TRBJ2-2, is NAGVMQNPRHLVRRRGQEARLRCSPMKGHSHVYWYRQLPEEGLKFMVYLQKENIIDESGMPKERFSAEFPKEGPSILRIQQVVRGDSAAYFCASSPLAGTTGELFFGEGSRLTVL.

This clone was seen only once. The chain joins TRBV3-1 (or the pseudogene TRBV3-2) to TRBJ1-1; D gene ambiguous. V was shortened by 1 base and J by 3 bases, with 6 bases between the two germline ends. This CDR3 comprises 13 residues. CDR1 is LGHDT and CDR2 is YNNKEL in the germline V gene (reference sequence). The CDR3 loop reads CASSQVEDTEAFF. Written as DNA, the CDR3 is TGTGCCAGCAGCCAAGTAGAGGACACTGAAGCTTTCTTT.

This clone was seen more than once but under ten times. The rearrangement joins TRBV10-3 to TRBJ2-6; the D gene is possibly TRBD2 (6 bases). Germline V gene lookup returns CDR1 ENHRY and CDR2 SYGVKD. The CDR3 is 15 amino acids. V was cut by 3 bases and J by 2 bases, with 8 bases left in between. CDR3 DNA sequence: TGTGCCATCAGTGAAGGAGGGCCTGGGGCCAACGTCCTGACTTTC. It encodes CAISEGGPGANVLTF.

V usage is TRBV28 and J usage is TRBJ1-5, with D tentatively TRBD1 (6 bases). V dropped 6 bases and J dropped 6 bases, with 12 bases sitting between them. This CDR3 has 13 residues. CDR1 is MDHEN and CDR2 is SYDVKM in the germline V gene. The CDR3 DNA reads as TGTGCCAGCAGAGTACAGGGTACTCAGCCCCAGCATTTT. Translated: CASRVQGTQPQHF.

This clone was detected a few times. The gene calls are TRBV24-1 and TRBJ1-5, with a tentative D call TRBD1 (6 bases). Per germline, CDR1 KGHDR and CDR2 SFDVKD. CDR3 length: 15 amino acids. Trimming took 4 bases from V and 6 from J, leaving 15 bases between them. CDR3 DNA sequence: TGTGCCACCAGTGACCCAAACAGGGTAGCTCAGCCCCAGCATTTT. It is translated as CATSDPNRVAQPQHF.

The chain employs TRBV12-3 or TRBV12-4 and TRBJ2-7; D might be TRBD1 (5 bases). V gave up 2 bases and J gave up 6 bases, with 8 bases separating them. The CDR3 contains 12 residues. The CDR3 nucleotides are TGTGCCAGCAGTTTAAAAGGGGCCGAGCAGTACTTC. Protein product: CASSLKGAEQYF.

CDR3 DNA sequence: TGTGCCAGCAGACTATCAGCCTTTGATGGCTACACCTTC. Its protein product is CASRLSAFDGYTF. The chain carries TRBV28 and TRBJ1-2, with D unresolved. Between the trimmed V and J ends, which lost 6 bases and 6 bases, there was a span of 14 bases. Germline V gene data show CDR1 as MDHEN and CDR2 as SYDVKM. There are 13 residues in the CDR3.

This chain links TRBV6-5 with TRBJ1-1; D possibly corresponds to TRBD1 (5 bases). V lost 5 bases and J 1 base, leaving 8 bases between the germline ends. The CDR3 has 13 amino acids. Germline assignment: CDR1 MNHEY and CDR2 SVGAGI. CDR3 bases: TGTGCCAGCAGTCCAGGACAGAACACTGAAGCTTTCTTT. This gives the protein CASSPGQNTEAFF.

The rearrangement uses TRBV6-5 and TRBJ1-1; D might be TRBD1 (6 bases). Germline CDR1 reads MNHEY; CDR2 reads SVGAGI. V lost 4 bases and J 1 base, leaving 13 bases between the germline ends. This CDR3 spans 15 amino acids. CDR3 protein: CASSFSPGQNTEAFF. The CDR3 DNA reads TGTGCCAGCAGTTTTTCACCGGGACAGAACACTGAAGCTTTCTTT.

This chain connects TRBV24-1 to TRBJ2-3, with 11 bases identical to TRBD2. The V segment lost 9 bases and the J segment 3 bases; nucleotides outside the gene matches: 7. The germline CDR1 and CDR2 sequences are KGHDR and SFDVKD. The length of the CDR3 is 15 residues. The CDR3: CATARGLAETDTQYF. The CDR3 nucleotides read TGTGCCACCGCCAGGGGACTAGCGGAAACAGATACGCAGTATTTT.

Only one count was recorded for this clone. The chain has TRBV5-1 and TRBJ2-2; the D gene is possibly TRBD1 (6 bases). Germline V lookup: CDR1 SGHRS, CDR2 YFSETQ. CDR3 length equals 14 residues. Trimming removed 2 bases from V and 6 bases from J, with 11 bases in between. The CDR3, as DNA: TGCGCCAGCAGCTTACAGGGTCTTCCCGGGGAGCTGTTTTTT. Translation: CASSLQGLPGELFF.

The chain uses TRBV19 and TRBJ2-7; tentatively, D is TRBD1 (6 bases). The V gene lost 5 bases and the J gene lost 6 bases, with 29 bases spanning the gap. The CDR3 length is 18 residues. CDR1 LNHDA and CDR2 SQIVND come from the germline V gene (reference sequence). CDR3 residues: CASSPRAVDRPPTREQYF. In DNA form, the CDR3 reads TGTGCCAGTAGTCCCCGGGCGGTTGACAGGCCCCCTACGCGCGAGCAGTACTTC.

The V gene is TRBV28, the J gene TRBJ1-3; 9 bases fit TRBD1. This CDR3 spans 17 amino acids. Germline CDR1 and CDR2: MDHEN and SYDVKM. V shed 5 bases, J shed 1 base, and the junction held 9 bases outside the gene matches. This CDR3 is CASSTTTGGSSGNTIYF. The CDR3 nucleotides read TGTGCCAGCAGTACCACGACAGGGGGTTCTTCTGGAAACACCATATATTTT.